Listed below are T cell receptor beta chains from one sample, sequenced in a study of sequential checkpoint blockade in melanoma. Using immunoSEQ multiplex PCR, the repertoire was profiled, and TCRdb retains in-frame clones only, with some absent. The sample carries approximately 2,100 clones, approximately 17% recorded once. The material sequenced was tumor tissue (inferred from file names), taken from a patient given nivolumab and ipilimumab in sequence. These TCRs come from a human donor with melanoma. Both conserved end residues are part of each CDR3. The D gene is left open where the match is weak. Clone size is not always given. Where it is, it says once, few, many or a class for expanded clones.

V	D	size	J	CDR3	DNA
TRBV19	NA	few	TRBJ1-1	CASSIPGGNTEAFF	TGTGCCAGTAGTATCCCGGGGGGGAACACTGAAGCTTTCTTT
TRBV19	TRBD1	few	TRBJ1-4	CASSYGQARNEKLFF	TGTGCCAGTAGTTACGGACAGGCCCGTAATGAAAAACTGTTTTTT
TRBV6-8	NA	few	TRBJ1-6	CASSDGAYNSPLHF	TGTGCCAGCAGTGACGGGGCCTATAATTCACCCCTCCACTTT
TRBV11-3	NA	many	TRBJ1-2	CASSPGHPNYGYTF	TGTGCCAGCAGCCCGGGACATCCAAACTATGGCTACACCTTC
TRBV11-3	TRBD2	NA	TRBJ2-3	CASSLVMQRTSGVDTQYF	TGTGCCAGCAGCTTGGTCATGCAACGGACTAGCGGGGTAGATACGCAGTATTTT
TRBV11-3	NA	medium-sized	TRBJ2-2	CASSADRNTGELFF	TGTGCCAGCAGCGCGGACAGGAACACCGGGGAGCTGTTTTTT
TRBV9	NA	many	TRBJ2-1	CASSPFGESSNEQFF	TGTGCCAGCAGCCCGTTCGGGGAATCTAGCAATGAGCAGTTCTTC
TRBV6-8	NA	few	TRBJ2-7	CASSSGSYEQYF	TGTGCCAGCAGTTCCGGAAGCTACGAGCAGTACTTC
TRBV6-8	NA	NA	TRBJ1-2	CASSALEGKGGYTF	TGTGCCAGCAGTGCCCTCGAGGGAAAAGGTGGCTACACCTTC
TRBV15	NA	few	TRBJ1-1	CATRSGSSALAEAFF	TGTGCCACCAGGTCGGGCAGCTCGGCACTAGCTGAAGCTTTCTTT
TRBV19	NA	NA	TRBJ1-6	CASADRYNSPLHF	TGTGCCAGCGCGGACAGATATAATTCACCCCTCCACTTT
TRBV25-1	TRBD1	NA	TRBJ2-3	CASSDTGTGYPTQYF	TGTGCCAGCAGTGACACCGGGACAGGGTATCCTACGCAGTATTTT
TRBV16	NA	few	TRBJ2-7	CASSQYVGAGEQYF	TGTGCCAGCAGCCAATATGTGGGGGCCGGGGAGCAGTACTTC
TRBV19	TRBD1	NA	TRBJ1-5	CASSEEMTGVNQPQHF	TGTGCCAGTAGTGAGGAGATGACAGGGGTGAATCAGCCCCAGCATTTT
TRBV6-8	NA	few	TRBJ2-2	CASKRGDTGELFF	TGTGCCAGCAAAAGGGGGGACACCGGGGAGCTGTTTTTT
TRBV7-5	NA	many	TRBJ1-5	CASSLGDDSNQPQHF	TGTGCCAGCAGCTTGGGAGACGATAGCAATCAGCCCCAGCATTTT
TRBV9	NA	NA	TRBJ2-7	CASSEPRDQTYEQYF	TGTGCCAGCAGTGAACCCAGGGACCAGACCTACGAGCAGTACTTC
TRBV11-3	NA	many	TRBJ2-3	CASSRVASTDTQYF	TGTGCCAGCAGCAGGGTGGCTAGCACAGATACGCAGTATTTT
TRBV5-1	TRBD2	NA	TRBJ2-1	CASSLLARGEDEQFF	TGCGCCAGCAGCCTACTAGCGCGGGGGGAAGATGAGCAGTTCTTC
TRBV19	NA	few	TRBJ1-4	CASSTSVRELFF	TGTGCCAGTAGTACCTCGGTGAGGGAACTGTTTTTT
TRBV6-1	NA	medium-sized	TRBJ2-3	CASSEGRGDTQYF	TGTGCCAGCAGTGAAGGGAGGGGGGATACGCAGTATTTT
TRBV19	NA	few	TRBJ1-3	CASLTPNGNTIYF	TGTGCCAGCCTGACCCCTAATGGAAACACCATATATTTT
TRBV28	TRBD1	few	TRBJ1-5	CASSEEGQGGNQPQHF	TGTGCCAGCAGTGAGGAGGGACAGGGTGGGAATCAGCCCCAGCATTTT
TRBV10-3	NA	NA	TRBJ1-5	CAISEQQGRNQPQHF	TGTGCCATCAGTGAGCAACAGGGAAGGAATCAGCCCCAGCATTTT
TRBV9	NA	NA	TRBJ1-2	CASIGPIAGGYTF	TGTGCCAGCATTGGACCAATCGCGGGTGGCTACACCTTC
TRBV11-3	NA	many	TRBJ2-1	CASSLDHVSTYNEQFF	TGTGCCAGCAGCTTGGATCACGTCTCGACCTACAATGAGCAGTTCTTC
TRBV6-8	NA	few	TRBJ2-7	CASSYGSTYEQYF	TGTGCCAGCAGTTACGGCAGTACCTACGAGCAGTACTTC
TRBV11-3	NA	NA	TRBJ2-3	CASSLVAGSTDTQYF	TGTGCCAGCAGCTTAGTGGCAGGTAGCACAGATACGCAGTATTTT
TRBV18	NA	NA	TRBJ1-1	CASSPGVTEAFF	TGTGCCAGCTCACCAGGGGTCACTGAAGCTTTCTTT
TRBV19	NA	NA	TRBJ1-5	CASSIPGQIANQPQHF	TGTGCCAGTAGTATACCTGGACAGATAGCAAACCAGCCCCAGCATTTT
TRBV9	NA	many	TRBJ2-5	CASSKGSKETQYF	TGTGCCAGCAGCAAGGGCAGTAAAGAGACCCAGTACTTC
TRBV11-3	TRBD1	medium-sized	TRBJ2-2	CASSYVDRVGRGELFF	TGTGCCAGCAGCTATGTTGACAGGGTTGGCCGCGGGGAGCTGTTTTTT
TRBV19	NA	NA	TRBJ2-3	CASSWTVSDTQYF	TGTGCCAGTAGCTGGACAGTATCGGATACGCAGTATTTT
TRBV11-3	TRBD1	many	TRBJ2-7	CASSLGNRGYEQYF	TGTGCCAGCAGCTTAGGTAACAGGGGTTACGAGCAGTACTTC